Listed here are 19 T cell receptor beta chains from one sample, sequenced in a study of tumor-infiltrating lymphocytes in primary liver carcinoma. DNA and RNA were both co-extracted from 20-30 mg of bulk tissue that had not been sorted. The authors made TCR beta cDNA from 500 ng total RNA with a constant-region primer. Modified slightly, ARM-PCR produced TCR beta libraries over three nested multiplex PCR rounds. A C-beta reverse primer and TRBV1-TRBV30 forward primers served in each of the first two PCR rounds, at ten to eleven cycles apiece. TCRdb redid the calling of the multiplex PCR reads with MiXCR, one entry per CDR3 protein. The sample includes 22,000 or so distinct CDR3 sequences, more than 75% of them seen just once. Sample: liver tumor tissue from sampling region 2. As to subset: tumor region T2, inferior pole. These receptors were obtained from a woman in her twenties or thirties with primary liver carcinoma and hepatitis B virus infection.

In the case of this clonotype: The junction shows a germline mismatch at one end, possibly a read error. V usage is TRBV6-5 and J usage is TRBJ2-7, with a tentative D call TRBD1 (6 bases). The CDR3 covers 15 residues. Germline V lookup: CDR1 MNHEY, CDR2 SVGAGI. The CDR3 loop is CASRYMDSCSYEQYF. In DNA form, the CDR3 reads TGTGCCAGCCGTTACATGGACAGCTGCTCCTACGAGCAGTACTTC.

As to this clonotype: The junction departs from the called germline gene at one end, perhaps through a read error. The rearrangement joins TRBV6-5 to TRBJ2-5, with D possibly called TRBD1 or TRBD2 (5 bases each). The V gene's germline CDR1 is MNHEY and CDR2 SVGAGI. The CDR3 contains 13 residues. This CDR3 reads CAISTDRGLTHYF. In DNA, the CDR3 is TGTGCCATCAGTACCGACAGAGGGCTGACCCATTACTTC.

The chain has TRBV10-3 and TRBJ2-1; D is possibly TRBD1 or TRBD2 (5 bases each). V lost 5 bases to trimming and J lost 8 bases, with 16 bases between them. The CDR3 is 14 amino acids. CDR1 is ENHRY, CDR2 SYGVKD, per germline. The CDR3 nucleotides read TGTGCCATCAGTCCTACTGGGACCCGGGATGAGCAGTTCTTC. Encoded protein: CAISPTGTRDEQFF.

This chain joins TRBV6-5 and TRBJ2-5; 7 bases align to TRBD1. Germline V gives CDR1 MNHEY, CDR2 SVGAGI. The CDR3 totals 14 residues. The CDR3 protein is CASSYSTGLKTQYF. The CDR3 DNA is TGTGCAAGTAGTTACTCGACAGGGCTAAAGACCCAGTACTTC.

As regards this clonotype: The CDR3 end shows no conserved phenylalanine or tryptophan, and so a read error is likely. The chain carries TRBV11-3 and TRBJ2-1; 14 nucleotides line up with TRBD2. This CDR3 is built from 15 residues. Germline trimming cut 7 bases from V and 8 bases from J; bases unmatched to any gene: 7. Germline CDR1 SGHNT, CDR2 YENEEA. CDR3 DNA: TGTGCCAGCACCCGACTAGCGGGGGGGCGGTATGAGCAGTTCTCC. Protein: CASTRLAGGRYEQFS.

Turning to this clonotype: This likely comes from a read error, as the CDR3 has no conserved phenylalanine or tryptophan at its end. The chain has TRBV11-3 and TRBJ2-5; 11 positions match TRBD2. The CDR3 has 18 residues. Per the germline V gene, CDR1 is SGHNT and CDR2 is YENEEA. CDR3 sequence: CAISPSSLAGVNGETQYL. CDR3 coding DNA: TGTGCCATCAGCCCTAGCTCACTAGCGGGAGTTAACGGAGAGACCCAGTACTTA.

A note on this clonotype: One end of the junction varies from germline; a read error may be responsible. The chain links TRBV4-3 to TRBJ2-2; a possible D gene is TRBD2 (6 bases). CDR3 length: 18 amino acids. In germline, CDR1 is LGHNA, CDR2 YSLEER. The CDR3 loop reads CASSQVPGGGPRAGDLFF. DNA for the CDR3: TGCGCCAGCAGCCAAGTTCCAGGCGGAGGGCCGAGGGCCGGGGACCTGTTTTTT.

On this clonotype itself: At one end the junction does not follow the germline gene, possibly because of a read error. The chain combines TRBV6-5 with TRBJ2-2, with 8 bases aligning to TRBD1. CDR3 length equals 15 residues. Germline V CDR1 and CDR2: MNHEY, SVGAGI. CDR3 sequence (DNA): TGTGACAGCAGCCCGCGGACAGGGTTCACCGGTGAGCTGTTTTTT. This sequence encodes CDSSPRTGFTGELFF.

The chain carries TRBV5-1 and TRBJ1-2; D remains unclear. Germline V lookup: CDR1 SGHRS, CDR2 YFSETQ. Trimming stripped 4 bases from V and 8 bases from J, with 15 bases between. The CDR3 loop spans 13 amino acids. This CDR3 reads CASSPTRSSGYTF. The CDR3 DNA reads TGCGCCAGCAGCCCGACAAGATCCAGCGGCTACACCTTC.

V and J are TRBV30 and TRBJ2-7, with TRBD2 identical over 7 bases. The length of the CDR3 is 15 residues. Trimming removed 5 bases from V and 1 base from J; junction bases left unmatched: 11. Germline CDR1 reads GTSNPN; CDR2 reads SVGIG (reference sequence). The CDR3 here is CAWGGPAGKSYEQYF. DNA for the CDR3: TGTGCCTGGGGGGGACCAGCGGGGAAGTCCTACGAGCAGTACTTC.

This clonotype was recorded only once. The rearrangement joins TRBV10-3 to TRBJ2-5; no clear D gene. V gave up 3 bases and J gave up 5 bases, with 16 bases separating them. CDR1 and CDR2 from the germline V gene are ENHRY and SYGVKD. The CDR3 is 15 residues long. For the CDR3, the DNA is TGTGCCATCAGTGAATCGGTTACCAGACATGAGACCCAGTACTTC. The encoded protein is CAISESVTRHETQYF.

For this clonotype: At one of its ends the junction is not consistent with the germline gene, which may arise from a read error. The chain has TRBV4-3 and TRBJ2-7; 7 bases agree with TRBD2. This CDR3 spans 18 amino acids. Looked up from germline, CDR1 is LGHNA and CDR2 is YSLEER. In DNA, the CDR3 is TGCGCCAGCAGACAAGCTGTGACGGGGGGTCACATTAACTACGGGCAGTACTTC. It codes for CASRQAVTGGHINYGQYF.

Concerning this clonotype: Relative to the germline gene, one junction end is altered; a read error may explain this. The chain is built from TRBV30 and TRBJ2-3; unclear D gene. Germline lookup yields CDR1 GTSNPN and CDR2 SVGIG (reference sequence). The CDR3 sequence is 11 residues long. The chain's CDR3 is CAWVAVHTRYF. The CDR3 DNA reads as TGTGCCTGGGTGGCGGTGCATACGCGGTATTTT.

In the case of this clonotype: The junction departs from germline at one end; a sequencing error may be responsible. The rearrangement links TRBV6-1 to TRBJ2-2, with D possibly called TRBD1 or TRBD2 (6 bases each). The germline V gene has CDR1 MNHNS and CDR2 SASEGT. The CDR3 spans 19 residues. The CDR3 is CASSETLPGGAAITGKLFF. The CDR3 coding sequence is TGTGCCAGCAGCGAAACCCTTCCCGGGGGCGCCGCGATCACCGGGAAGCTGTTTTTT.

As for this clonotype: Compared with germline, one end of the junction differs, possibly owing to a read error. CDR3 residues: CASNTSLAGGYNERFF. CDR3 nucleotide sequence: TGTGCCAGCAATACCTCTCTAGCGGGAGGATACAATGAGCGGTTCTTC. This chain links TRBV11-2 with TRBJ2-1, with 11 bases aligning to TRBD2. CDR3 length: 16 residues. CDR1 is SGHAT and CDR2 is FQNNGV in the germline V gene.

This clonotype occurred once. The conserved closing phenylalanine or tryptophan is absent in this CDR3, likely reflecting a read error. J is TRBJ1-2 and V is TRBV11-2; D not certain. This CDR3 contains 14 residues. Germline V lookup: CDR1 SGHAT, CDR2 FQNNGV. The CDR3 region is CACNLREANYAYTS. CDR3 in DNA: TGTGCCTGCAACTTAAGGGAAGCTAACTATGCCTACACCTCC.

Worth noting for this clonotype: One junction end disagrees with the germline gene, perhaps due to a read error. CDR3 nucleotide sequence: TGTGCCATCAGTGAGTCAGCTATCAGACAAGAGACCCAGTGCTTC. Its protein is CAISESAIRQETQCF. The chain employs TRBV10-3 and TRBJ2-5; unclear D gene. Looked up from germline, CDR1 is ENHRY and CDR2 is SYGVKD. CDR3 length: 15 residues.

As concerns this clonotype: The CDR3 carries no conserved terminal phenylalanine or tryptophan, so it likely arises from a read error. The chain links TRBV11-2 to TRBJ2-7; D ambiguous. This CDR3 has 13 amino acids. Trimming took off 3 bases at V and 4 bases at J, with 10 bases between the two ends. The germline V gene encodes CDR1 SGHAT and CDR2 FQNNGV. The CDR3 loop is CASSFPVGYEQYL. DNA of the CDR3: TGTGCCAGCAGCTTTCCGGTGGGGTACGAGCAGTACCTA.

Comments on this clonotype: The germline gene is not matched at one end of the junction; a read error may be the cause. The chain links TRBV28 to TRBJ1-2; D gene unclear. CDR3 length: 15 residues. Per the germline V gene, CDR1 is MDHEN and CDR2 is SYDVKM. The CDR3 sequence is CTSIQGHGANYGYTF. The CDR3 nucleotides read TGTACCAGCATCCAAGGGCATGGGGCTAACTATGGCTACACCTTC.